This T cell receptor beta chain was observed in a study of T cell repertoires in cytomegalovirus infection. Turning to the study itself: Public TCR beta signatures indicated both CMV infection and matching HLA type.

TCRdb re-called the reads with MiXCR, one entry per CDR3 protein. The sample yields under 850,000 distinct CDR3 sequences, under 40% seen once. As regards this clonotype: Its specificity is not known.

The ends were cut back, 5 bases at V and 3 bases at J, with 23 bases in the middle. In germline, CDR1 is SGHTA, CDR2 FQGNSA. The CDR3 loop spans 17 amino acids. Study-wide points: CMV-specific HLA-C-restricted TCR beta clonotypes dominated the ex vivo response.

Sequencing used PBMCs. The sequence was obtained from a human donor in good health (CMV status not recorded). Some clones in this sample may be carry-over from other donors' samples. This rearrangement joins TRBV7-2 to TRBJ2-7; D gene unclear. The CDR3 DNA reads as TGTGCCAGCAGCCTTATCTCGTTAGGCGTTCGTAACTACGAGCAGTACTTC. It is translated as CASSLISLGVRNYEQYF. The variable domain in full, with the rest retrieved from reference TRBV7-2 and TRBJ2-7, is GAGVSQSPSNKVTEKGKDVELRCDPISGHTALYWYRQSLGQGLEFLIYFQGNSAPDKSGLPSDRFSAERTGGSVSTLTIQRTQQEDSAVYLCASSLISLGVRNYEQYFGPGTRLTVT.